The 24 T cell receptor beta chains in this list originate from one sample, sequenced in a study of blood T cell repertoires in COVID-19. Profiled with immunoSEQ multiplex PCR; TCRdb holds only in-frame clones, not every one. The profile shows around 300,000 clones, about 89% of them singletons. Material: peripheral blood. The receptors come from a woman in her forties who had recovered from COVID-19.

This chain connects TRBV7-2 to TRBJ1-2; 8 bases fit TRBD1. The CDR3 length is 14 residues. Germline trimming cut 7 bases from V and 1 base from J; bases unmatched to any gene: 5. Per germline, CDR1 SGHTA and CDR2 FQGNSA. CDR3 sequence: CASTQGQDNYGYTF. CDR3 nucleotides: TGTGCCAGCACCCAGGGACAGGATAACTATGGCTACACCTTC.

The chain employs TRBV2 and TRBJ2-3, with 7 bases identical to TRBD2. The germline V gene encodes CDR1 SNHLY and CDR2 FYNNEI. V lost 10 bases, J lost 0 bases, and 13 bases stayed unmatched. The CDR3 is 16 residues long. CDR3 sequence: CATRLADRSSTDTQYF. For the CDR3, the DNA is TGTGCCACGAGGCTAGCGGACCGCTCTAGCACAGATACGCAGTATTTT.

This clone appeared a few times. The chain recombines TRBV7-9 with TRBJ2-7, with D tentatively TRBD1 (5 bases). This CDR3 comprises 14 residues. V lost 1 base, J lost 6 bases, and 13 bases lay in between. Germline V CDR1 and CDR2: SEHNR, FQNEAQ (reference sequence). The CDR3 spells CASSLVSQGGEQYF. Written as DNA, the CDR3 is TGTGCCAGCAGCTTAGTGAGCCAGGGCGGCGAGCAGTACTTC.

The rearrangement joins TRBV5-1 to TRBJ1-1, with TRBD1 matching over 8 bases. The CDR3 runs 15 residues. Trimming removed 5 bases from V and 1 base from J; junction bases left unmatched: 7. From germline, CDR1 is SGHRS and CDR2 YFSETQ. CDR3 nucleotides: TGCGCCAGCAGTCCCTGGACAGGGCCGAACACTGAAGCTTTCTTT. This encodes CASSPWTGPNTEAFF.

The V gene is TRBV5-1, the J gene TRBJ2-7; 10 bases are shared with TRBD2. Trimming removed 1 base from V and 3 bases from J; junction bases left unmatched: 7. The V gene's germline CDR1 is SGHRS and CDR2 YFSETQ. This CDR3 spans 16 amino acids. CDR3 coding DNA: TGCGCCAGCAGCTTGAGGGGCCTAGCGGGAGACTACGAGCAGTACTTC. It encodes CASSLRGLAGDYEQYF. Looking up the rest from reference TRBV5-1 and TRBJ2-7 gives the full variable domain: KAGVTQTPRYLIKTRGQQVTLSCSPISGHRSVSWYQQTPGQGLQFLFEYFSETQRNKGNFPGRFSGRQFSNSRSEMNVSTLELGDSALYLCASSLRGLAGDYEQYFGPGTRLTVT.

This clone appeared a few times. V gene TRBV28 combines with J gene TRBJ2-3; TRBD2 matches at 10 bases. Germline V lookup: CDR1 MDHEN, CDR2 SYDVKM. J gave up 2 bases and V 5 bases, and 10 bases lay outside the gene matches. This CDR3 is built from 17 residues. CDR3 sequence: CASSTPFGLADTDTQYF. The CDR3 nucleotides are TGTGCCAGCAGTACCCCGTTCGGACTAGCGGACACAGATACGCAGTATTTT.

This clone has only one observation. The chain carries TRBV5-1 and TRBJ2-1; D gene uncertain. Germline assignment: CDR1 SGHRS and CDR2 YFSETQ. The CDR3 totals 14 residues. The V end lost 0 bases, the J end lost 10 bases, and 14 bases lay between the germline ends. DNA of the CDR3: TGCGCCAGCAGCTTGGTGGGCTATCCCCAAGAGCAGTTCTTC. Translating it yields CASSLVGYPQEQFF. The full variable domain, completed using reference TRBV5-1 and TRBJ2-1, is KAGVTQTPRYLIKTRGQQVTLSCSPISGHRSVSWYQQTPGQGLQFLFEYFSETQRNKGNFPGRFSGRQFSNSRSEMNVSTLELGDSALYLCASSLVGYPQEQFFGPGTRLTVL.

This clone was detected a few times. The CDR3 sequence is CASAPTRRTSGSYEQFF. Here the CDR3 DNA reads TGTGCCAGCGCTCCAACAAGGCGGACTAGCGGGAGTTATGAGCAGTTCTTC. The rearrangement uses TRBV21-1 and TRBJ2-1; the table gives TRBD2 as D, unverified against the DNA. TRBV21-1 is termed a pseudogene. The CDR3 covers 17 residues.

The CDR3 nucleotides read TGTGCCACCAGCACCCGGGACAGACTCGACGTCCTGACTTTC. It specifies CATSTRDRLDVLTF. The rearrangement links TRBV15 to TRBJ2-6, with 7 bases lining up with TRBD1. This CDR3 is 14 amino acids long. V trimming: 4 bases; J trimming: 11 bases; junction bases outside the gene matches: 8. Germline assignment: CDR1 LNHNV and CDR2 YYDKDF (reference sequence).

In this sample, this clone turned up a few times. The chain joins TRBV29-1 to TRBJ2-7; possible D gene TRBD2, 6 bases. Trimming took off 4 bases at V and 2 bases at J, with 9 bases between the two ends. CDR3 size: 12 residues. Germline CDR1 reads SQVTM; CDR2 reads ANQGSEA. The CDR3 sequence: CSVGGGAYEQYF. For the CDR3, the DNA is TGCAGCGTTGGCGGAGGGGCCTACGAGCAGTACTTC.

The chain links TRBV27 to TRBJ1-1; perhaps TRBD1 as D (5 bases). V was pared by 6 bases and J by 7 bases, with 12 bases between. The CDR3 contains 12 residues. Germline lookup yields CDR1 MNHEY and CDR2 SMNVEV (reference sequence). The CDR3 DNA reads TGTGCCAGCAGAGGGGAAGGGGTTGAAGCTTTCTTT. The encoded protein is CASRGEGVEAFF.

The J gene is TRBJ2-5, the V gene TRBV9; D gene unclear. CDR3 length: 14 residues. Germline CDR1 reads SGDLS; CDR2 reads YYNGEE. Trimming took 0 bases from V and 4 from J, leaving 10 bases between them. The CDR3 here is CASSVGPSLETQYF. As DNA, the CDR3 is TGTGCCAGCAGCGTAGGCCCCAGTTTAGAGACCCAGTACTTC.

The chain carries TRBV24-1 and TRBJ2-1; 10 bases map to TRBD2. V lost 9 bases and J lost 3; bases outside the gene matches: 4. Germline-derived CDR1 and CDR2 are KGHDR and SFDVKD. This CDR3 is built from 14 residues. This chain's CDR3 is CATGPSGSYNEQFF. The CDR3 DNA reads as TGTGCCACCGGTCCTAGCGGGAGCTACAATGAGCAGTTCTTC.

This sequence joins TRBV7-9 and TRBJ2-7, with 14 bases lining up with TRBD2. CDR1 and CDR2 from the germline V gene are SEHNR and FQNEAQ (reference sequence). V was pared by 5 bases and J by 2 bases, with 8 bases of the junction left unmatched. The length of the CDR3 is 17 residues. The CDR3 sequence: CASSALTTSGRAYEQYF. Here the CDR3 DNA reads TGTGCCAGCAGCGCCCTGACGACTAGCGGGAGGGCCTACGAGCAGTACTTC.

A note on this clone: One end of the junction does not line up with germline, which may come from a read error. V gene TRBV7-7 combines with J gene TRBJ2-1; 7 nucleotides agree with TRBD1. CDR3 size: 14 residues. Germline V gene lookup returns CDR1 SSHAT and CDR2 FNYEAQ (reference sequence). The CDR3 reads CASSKTTGVDEQFF. DNA for the CDR3: TGTGCTAGCAGCAAGACAACAGGGGTCGATGAGCAGTTCTTC.

V gene TRBV10-3 combines with J gene TRBJ2-7, with TRBD2 identical over 13 bases. The trim removed 6 bases at V and 7 bases at J, leaving 9 bases unmatched. The CDR3 runs 15 residues. In germline, CDR1 is ENHRY, CDR2 SYGVKD. CDR3 coding DNA: TGTGCCATCAGGGGGACTAGCGGGATCGAAGAGGAGCAGTACTTC. Encoded protein: CAIRGTSGIEEEQYF.

The rearrangement links TRBV28 to TRBJ2-7, with TRBD2 matching 11 bases. CDR3 size: 16 residues. From germline, CDR1 is MDHEN and CDR2 SYDVKM. V gave up 3 bases and J gave up 2 bases; unmatched junction bases: 6. CDR3: CASSFSGTSGTYEQYF. For the CDR3, the DNA is TGTGCCAGCAGTTTCTCAGGGACTAGCGGAACCTACGAGCAGTACTTC.

The V gene is TRBV7-3, the J gene TRBJ2-3; D is uncertain. Between the trimmed V and J ends, which lost 5 bases and 2 bases, there was a span of 8 bases. The CDR3 extends over 13 amino acids. Germline lookup yields CDR1 SGHTA and CDR2 FQGTGA. The CDR3 loop reads CASSTGATDTQYF. CDR3 bases: TGTGCCAGCAGCACCGGAGCCACAGATACGCAGTATTTT.

This clone showed up just once. The chain couples TRBV30 to TRBJ2-3, with 13 nucleotides matching TRBD2. In germline, CDR1 is GTSNPN, CDR2 SVGIG (reference sequence). The CDR3 runs 17 residues. Trimming at V came to 0 bases and at J to 4 bases, leaving 7 bases not matched to a gene. The CDR3 nucleotides are TGTGCCTGGAGTGTACGGAGGACTAGCGGGAGTTCAGATACGCAGTATTTT. This translates into CAWSVRRTSGSSDTQYF.

This rearrangement joins TRBV19 to TRBJ1-5, with a tentative D call TRBD1 (6 bases). This CDR3 has 19 amino acids. Trimming removed 1 base from V and 4 bases from J, with 23 bases in between. Germline V gene sequence: CDR1 LNHDA, CDR2 SQIVND (reference sequence). The CDR3 DNA reads as TGTGCCAGTAGTATAGTTTGGACAGCCCTATATTTTCGGAATCAGCCCCAGCATTTT. The encoded protein is CASSIVWTALYFRNQPQHF.

A remark on this clone: Other DNA sequences within the sample encode an identical CDR3. V usage is TRBV10-1 and J usage is TRBJ2-5; 7 bases are a match to TRBD1. J gave up 5 bases and V 4 bases, and 7 bases lay outside the gene matches. CDR3 length equals 14 residues. From germline, CDR1 is WNHNN and CDR2 SYGVQD (reference sequence). The CDR3 DNA reads as TGCGCCAGCAGTGGAAAGGGGGCTTTGGAGACCCAGTACTTC. It codes for CASSGKGALETQYF.

This clone turned up a few times. The chain recombines TRBV5-1 with TRBJ1-3; D is unresolved. Germline lookup yields CDR1 SGHRS and CDR2 YFSETQ. V was trimmed by 0 bases and J by 1 base, leaving 8 bases between them. The CDR3 loop spans 15 amino acids. Here the CDR3 DNA reads TGCGCCAGCAGCTTGGCGCTCGGTTCTGGAAACACCATATATTTT. This encodes CASSLALGSGNTIYF.

The chain is built from TRBV13 and TRBJ2-3, with TRBD1 identical over 10 bases. The CDR3 has 15 amino acids. Germline V gives CDR1 PRHDT, CDR2 FYEKMQ (reference sequence). With 4 bases clipped from V and 5 bases from J, the junction kept 6 bases outside the gene matches. The CDR3 region has the DNA TGTGCCAGCAGCTCGCCGGGACAGGGGATAGATACGCAGTATTTT. It translates to CASSSPGQGIDTQYF.

The gene calls are TRBV6-5 and TRBJ2-1, with 15 bases aligning to TRBD2. CDR3 length equals 15 residues. Germline CDR1 is MNHEY and CDR2 is SVGAGI. Losses at the gene ends were 9 bases for V and 6 bases for J; bases not matched to a gene: 6. Here the CDR3 reads CASGLAGGPLNEQFF. In DNA form, the CDR3 reads TGTGCCAGTGGACTAGCGGGAGGGCCTCTCAATGAGCAGTTCTTC.